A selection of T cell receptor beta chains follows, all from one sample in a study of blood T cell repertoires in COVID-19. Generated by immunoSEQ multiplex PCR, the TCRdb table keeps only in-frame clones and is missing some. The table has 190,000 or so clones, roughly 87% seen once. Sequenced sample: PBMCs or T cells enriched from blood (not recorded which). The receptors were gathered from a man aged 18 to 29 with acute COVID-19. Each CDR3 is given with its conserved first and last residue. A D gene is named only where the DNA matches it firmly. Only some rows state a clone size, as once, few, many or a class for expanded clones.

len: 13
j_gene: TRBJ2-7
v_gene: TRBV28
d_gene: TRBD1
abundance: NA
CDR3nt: TGTGCCGCTGGGGGGACAGGGTCCTACGAGCAGTACTTC
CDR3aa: CAAGGTGSYEQYF

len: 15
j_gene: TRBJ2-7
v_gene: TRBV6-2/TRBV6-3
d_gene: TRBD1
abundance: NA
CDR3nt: TGTGCCAGCAGCGCCGGGACAGGGTCCTCCTACGAGCAGTACTTC
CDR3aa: CASSAGTGSSYEQYF

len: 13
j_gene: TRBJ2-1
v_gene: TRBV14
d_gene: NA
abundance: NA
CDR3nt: TGTGCCAGCAGGGAGGGGGCGCGGGATGAGCAGTTCTTC
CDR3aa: CASREGARDEQFF

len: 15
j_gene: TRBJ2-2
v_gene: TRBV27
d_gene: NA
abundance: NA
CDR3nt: TGTGCCAGCAGTTTAGGGACACCGAACACCGGGGAGCTGTTTTTT
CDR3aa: CASSLGTPNTGELFF

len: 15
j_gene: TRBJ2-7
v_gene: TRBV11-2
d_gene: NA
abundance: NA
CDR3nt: TGTGCCAGCAGCGAAGACAGTTATAGCTCCTACGAGCAGTACTTC
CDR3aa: CASSEDSYSSYEQYF

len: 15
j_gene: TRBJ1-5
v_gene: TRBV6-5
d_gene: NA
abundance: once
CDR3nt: TGTGCCAGCAGTTCCGACGTACAGGGCTATCAGCCCCAGCATTTT
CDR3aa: CASSSDVQGYQPQHF

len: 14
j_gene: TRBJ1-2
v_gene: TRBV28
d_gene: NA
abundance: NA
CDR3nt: TGTGCCAGCATAAGGGGGGGGCGTCCCTATGGCTACACCTTC
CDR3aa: CASIRGGRPYGYTF

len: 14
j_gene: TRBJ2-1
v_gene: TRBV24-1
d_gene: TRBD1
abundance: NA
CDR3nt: TGTGCCACCAGTGGGCCGGGACAGGGTTACGAGCAGTTCTTC
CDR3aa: CATSGPGQGYEQFF

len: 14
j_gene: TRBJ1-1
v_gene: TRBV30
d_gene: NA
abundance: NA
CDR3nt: TGTGCCTGGAGTGTAGATTACAGGGAAACTGAAGCTTTCTTT
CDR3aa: CAWSVDYRETEAFF

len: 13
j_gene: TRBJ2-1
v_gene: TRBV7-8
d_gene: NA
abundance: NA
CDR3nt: TGTGCCAGCAGCTTTGAGGGAAGAGATGAGCAGTTCTTC
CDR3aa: CASSFEGRDEQFF

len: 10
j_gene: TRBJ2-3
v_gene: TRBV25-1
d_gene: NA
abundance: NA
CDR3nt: TGTGCCAGCAGCCTAGATACGCAGTATTTT
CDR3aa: CASSLDTQYF

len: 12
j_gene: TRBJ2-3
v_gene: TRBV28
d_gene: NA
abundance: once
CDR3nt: TGTGCCAGCAGCGCTCTGGAGCGCACGCAGTATTTT
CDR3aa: CASSALERTQYF

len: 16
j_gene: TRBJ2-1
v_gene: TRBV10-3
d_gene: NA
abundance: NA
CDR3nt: TGTGCCATCAGTGAGTCTCAGCGGAGCTCCTACAATGAGCAGTTCTTC
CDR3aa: CAISESQRSSYNEQFF

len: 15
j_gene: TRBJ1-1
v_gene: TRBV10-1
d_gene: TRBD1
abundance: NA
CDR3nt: TGCGCCAGCAGTGATGGGGGATCAGGGGGCACTGAAGCTTTCTTT
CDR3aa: CASSDGGSGGTEAFF

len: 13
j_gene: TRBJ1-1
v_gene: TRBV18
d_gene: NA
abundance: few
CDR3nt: TGTGCCAGCTCAACGTCAGTAAACACTGAAGCTTTCTTT
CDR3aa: CASSTSVNTEAFF

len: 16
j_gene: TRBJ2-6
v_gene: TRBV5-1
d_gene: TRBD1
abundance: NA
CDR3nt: TGCGCCAGCAGCTTCGGACAGGGGGCTGGGGCCAACGTCCTGACTTTC
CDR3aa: CASSFGQGAGANVLTF

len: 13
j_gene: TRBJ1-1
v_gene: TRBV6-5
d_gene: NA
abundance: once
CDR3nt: TGTGCCAGCACCCCACGGGAGGACACTGAAGCTTTCTTT
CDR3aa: CASTPREDTEAFF

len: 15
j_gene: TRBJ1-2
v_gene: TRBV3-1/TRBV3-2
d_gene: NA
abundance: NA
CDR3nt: TGTGCCAGCAGCCGCGGCGGGGGAGGTCACTATGGCTACACCTTC
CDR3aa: CASSRGGGGHYGYTF

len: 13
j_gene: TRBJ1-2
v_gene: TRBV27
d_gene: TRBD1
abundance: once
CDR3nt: TGTGCCAGCAGTTTGACAGGGGGCAATGGCTACACCTTC
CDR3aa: CASSLTGGNGYTF

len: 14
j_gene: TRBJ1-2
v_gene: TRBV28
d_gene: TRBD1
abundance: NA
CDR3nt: TGTGCCAGCAGCCCGTGGACAGGGATCTATGGCTACACCTTC
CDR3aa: CASSPWTGIYGYTF

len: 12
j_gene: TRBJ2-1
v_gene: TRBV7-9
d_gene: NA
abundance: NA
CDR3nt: TGTGCCATTCGGACAGACTACAATGAGCAGTTCTTC
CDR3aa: CAIRTDYNEQFF

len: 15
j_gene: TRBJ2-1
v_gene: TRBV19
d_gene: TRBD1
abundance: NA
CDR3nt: TGTGCCAGTAGGAGGGACAGGGGAAGGGTCAATGAGCAGTTCTTC
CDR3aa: CASRRDRGRVNEQFF

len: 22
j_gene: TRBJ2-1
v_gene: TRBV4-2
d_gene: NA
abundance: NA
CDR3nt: TGTGCCAGCAGCCAAGTGGCCCCAAACGGGGCCGAAATAAGATCCAGGGGCGATGAGCAGTTCTTC
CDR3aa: CASSQVAPNGAEIRSRGDEQFF

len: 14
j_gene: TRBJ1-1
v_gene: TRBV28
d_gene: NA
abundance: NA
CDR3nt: TGTGCCAGCAGGTTACGTGGGGGGGTCACTGAAGCTTTCTTT
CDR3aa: CASRLRGGVTEAFF

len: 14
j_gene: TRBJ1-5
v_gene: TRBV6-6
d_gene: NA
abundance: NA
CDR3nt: TGTGCCAGCAGTTACTCCGGGGGCAATCAGCCCCAGCATTTT
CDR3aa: CASSYSGGNQPQHF

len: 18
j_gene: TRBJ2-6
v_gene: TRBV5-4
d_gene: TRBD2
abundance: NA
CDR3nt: TGTGCCAGCAGCGCACCGGGACTAGCGGGAGGTGGGGCCAACGTCCTGACTTTC
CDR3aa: CASSAPGLAGGGANVLTF

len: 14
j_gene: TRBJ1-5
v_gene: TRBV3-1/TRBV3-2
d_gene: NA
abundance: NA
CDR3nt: TGTGCCAGCAGCCAAGGGACAGAGAATCAGCCCCAGCATTTT
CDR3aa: CASSQGTENQPQHF

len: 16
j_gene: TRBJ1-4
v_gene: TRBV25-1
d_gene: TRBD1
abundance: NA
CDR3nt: TGTGCCAGCAGTGAATACTTCAGGGGGCAGGTTGAAAAACTGTTTTTT
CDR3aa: CASSEYFRGQVEKLFF

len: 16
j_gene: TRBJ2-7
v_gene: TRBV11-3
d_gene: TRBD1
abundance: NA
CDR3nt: TGTGCCAGCAGCCCGCGAGACAGGGCCGTTGCTTACGAGCAGTACTTC
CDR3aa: CASSPRDRAVAYEQYF

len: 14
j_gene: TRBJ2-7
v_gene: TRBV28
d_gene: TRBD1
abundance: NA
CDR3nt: TGTGCCAGCAGTCCCCATACCGGACAGGGTCAGCAGTACTTC
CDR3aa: CASSPHTGQGQQYF

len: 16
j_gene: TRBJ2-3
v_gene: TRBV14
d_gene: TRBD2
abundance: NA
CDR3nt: TGTGCCAGCAGCCAAGGTGGATCACTAGCGGGAGATACGCAGTATTTT
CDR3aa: CASSQGGSLAGDTQYF

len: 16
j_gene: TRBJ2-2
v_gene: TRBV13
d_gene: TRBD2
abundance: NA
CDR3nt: TGTGCCAGCAGCTCGCGGACTAGCGGTTACACCGGGGAGCTGTTTTTT
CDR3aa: CASSSRTSGYTGELFF